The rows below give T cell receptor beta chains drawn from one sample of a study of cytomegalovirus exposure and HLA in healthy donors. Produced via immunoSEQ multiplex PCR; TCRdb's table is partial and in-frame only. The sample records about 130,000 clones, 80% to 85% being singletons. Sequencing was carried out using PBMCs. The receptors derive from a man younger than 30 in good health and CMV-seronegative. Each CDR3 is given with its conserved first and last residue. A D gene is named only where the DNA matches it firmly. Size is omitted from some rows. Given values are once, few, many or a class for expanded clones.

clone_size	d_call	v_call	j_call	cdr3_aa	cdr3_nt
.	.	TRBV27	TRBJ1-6	CASSLSAGNSPLHF	TGTGCCAGCAGTTTATCGGCAGGGAATTCACCCCTCCACTTT
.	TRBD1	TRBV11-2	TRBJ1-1	CASSTLTGGTEAFF	TGTGCCAGCAGCACCCTGACAGGGGGGACTGAAGCTTTCTTT
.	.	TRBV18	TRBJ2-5	CASSPRTYQETQYF	TGTGCCAGCTCACCTCGGACTTACCAAGAGACCCAGTACTTC
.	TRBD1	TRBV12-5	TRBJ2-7	CASAAGTGSYEQYF	TGTGCTAGTGCCGCCGGGACAGGTTCCTACGAGCAGTACTTC
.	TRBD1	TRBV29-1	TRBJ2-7	CSVVPGQPYEQYF	TGCAGCGTTGTGCCGGGACAGCCATACGAGCAGTACTTC
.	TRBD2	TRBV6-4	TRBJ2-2	CASSEGLAGELFF	TGTGCCAGCAGTGAGGGACTAGCCGGGGAGCTGTTTTTT
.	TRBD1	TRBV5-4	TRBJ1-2	CASSLGTGDGYTF	TGTGCCAGCAGCTTGGGGACAGGGGATGGCTACACCTTC
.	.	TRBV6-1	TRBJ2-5	CASQGPSRQETQYF	TGTGCCAGCCAGGGCCCCTCGAGGCAAGAGACCCAGTACTTC
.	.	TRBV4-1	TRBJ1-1	CASSQTDLVAEAFF	TGCGCCAGCAGCCAAACTGACCTAGTGGCTGAAGCTTTCTTT
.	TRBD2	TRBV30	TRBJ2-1	CAWSVNLAGGEQFF	TGTGCCTGGAGTGTAAACCTAGCGGGGGGTGAGCAGTTCTTC
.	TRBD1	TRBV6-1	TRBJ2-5	CASNRGQGTFSAQYF	TGTGCCAGCAATAGGGGACAGGGGACCTTCTCGGCCCAGTACTTC
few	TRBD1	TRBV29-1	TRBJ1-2	CSAKTLGQEINYGYTF	TGCAGCGCGAAAACGCTGGGACAGGAGATTAACTATGGCTACACCTTC
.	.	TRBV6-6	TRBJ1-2	CASSPEYSIKNYGYTF	TGTGCCAGCAGTCCGGAGTATTCTATCAAAAACTATGGCTACACCTTC
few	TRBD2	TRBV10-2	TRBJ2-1	CASVRLAGGASYNEQFF	TGCGCCAGCGTGCGACTAGCGGGGGGCGCGTCCTACAATGAGCAGTTCTTC
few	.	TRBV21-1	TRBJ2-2	CASSLQGSNTGELFF	TGTGCCAGCTCCCTACAGGGGTCCAACACCGGGGAGCTGTTTTTT
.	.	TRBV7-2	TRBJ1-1	CASSQKRRGAEAFF	TGTGCCAGCAGCCAAAAGAGGCGGGGAGCTGAAGCTTTCTTT
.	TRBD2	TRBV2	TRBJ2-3	CATKWTRTPTDTQYF	TGTGCCACCAAATGGACTAGAACCCCCACAGATACGCAGTATTTT
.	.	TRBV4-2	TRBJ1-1	CASSQGRSGSEAFF	TGTGCCAGCAGCCAAGGGAGGTCAGGTTCTGAAGCTTTCTTT
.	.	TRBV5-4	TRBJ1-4	CASSLNRTVNEKLFF	TGTGCCAGCAGCTTGAATAGGACAGTTAATGAAAAACTGTTTTTT
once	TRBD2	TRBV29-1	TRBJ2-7	CSVGGGSSYEQYF	TGCAGCGTCGGGGGGGGGAGCTCCTACGAGCAGTACTTC
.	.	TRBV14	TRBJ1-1	CASSQLGGWNTEAFF	TGTGCCAGCAGCCAGTTGGGGGGGTGGAACACTGAAGCTTTCTTT
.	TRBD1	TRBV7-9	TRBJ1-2	CASSPGTGGYGYTF	TGTGCCAGCAGCCCCGGGACAGGGGGGTATGGCTACACCTTC
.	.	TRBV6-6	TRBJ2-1	CASSYTPYNEQFF	TGTGCCAGCAGTTACACACCCTACAATGAGCAGTTCTTC
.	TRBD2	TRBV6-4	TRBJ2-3	CASSEGLAGGDTQYF	TGTGCCAGCAGTGAGGGACTAGCGGGAGGGGATACGCAGTATTTT
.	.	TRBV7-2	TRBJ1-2	CASSLETGSGYTF	TGTGCCAGCAGCTTAGAAACAGGGAGCGGCTACACCTTC
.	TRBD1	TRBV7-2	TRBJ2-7	CASSLVGQASYEQYF	TGTGCCAGCAGCTTAGTGGGACAGGCCTCCTACGAGCAGTACTTC
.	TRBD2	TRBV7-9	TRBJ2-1	CASSSTTSGLATNEQFF	TGTGCCAGCAGCTCGACAACCTCGGGACTAGCGACCAATGAGCAGTTCTTC